This entry is about one TCR beta chain. Its antigen is not known. Presence of unique molecular identifiers characterized the TCR beta cDNA libraries. Each sample of roughly 0.9 to 11 million input T cells yielded about 500,000 cDNA molecules, so each molecule approximated one T cell. Each CDR3 protein is one row after TCRdb ran MiXCR on the PCR reads. The sample includes about 620,000 distinct CDR3 sequences, roughly 45% seen only once; the top ten take around 1.7%. The CDR3 contains 14 residues. Germline lookup yields CDR1 MNHNS and CDR2 SASEGT. This sample was included in a study of post-analysis software for immune sequencing data. The wider study: Progressive-relapsing, secondary progressive and relapsing-remitting multiple sclerosis were among the disease courses included.

General study findings and limits: People with multiple sclerosis had a significantly lower normalized Chao1 diversity than controls did. By F measure, strong co-clustering occurred among samples prepared in the same batch. Patients showed TRBV5-6, TRBV5-1 and TRBV20-1 among a handful of TRBV segments more frequent than in controls.

The TCR was taken from a girl aged 10-17 years with multiple sclerosis. The specimen was blood. The rearrangement joins TRBV6-1 to TRBJ2-5; 8 nucleotides agree with TRBD1. With the DNA end fitting TRBJ2-7 better, the J assignment may be wrong. DNA of the CDR3: TGTGCCAGCAGTGGGACGACAGGGGTCTACGAGCAGTACTTC. This translates into CASSGTTGVYEQYF.